Presented here are 29 T cell receptor beta chains from one specimen sequenced in a study of CD8 T cells in ankylosing spondylitis (dated by TCRdb to the late 2010s). Library preparation employed 5' RACE. These reads were obtained on an Illumina HiSeq 2500. Using fastp trimming at Q25 and MiXCR clonotype assembly, TCRdb reanalyzed the public sequencing data and kept in-frame beta chains. Rows are combined by CDR3 protein, so each entry shows the most common genes and DNA. In this sample the table shows approximately 240,000 distinct CDR3 sequences, roughly a quarter of which occur a single time. The biggest ten clones account for 0.61% of the sample. Input material: blood, either unsorted or a sorted T cell fraction (not recorded which). The receptors come from a male donor with ankylosing spondylitis or in good health (not recorded which).

This clonotype was found many times. The rearrangement links TRBV5-1 to TRBJ1-2, with TRBD1 as a possible D gene (5 bases). V was cut by 4 bases and J by 4 bases, with 14 bases left in between. CDR1 and CDR2 (germline): SGHRS, YFSETQ. This CDR3 has 14 residues. This CDR3 is CASSGYQGGYGYTF. CDR3 bases: TGCGCCAGCAGCGGATACCAGGGAGGCTATGGCTACACCTTC.

This clonotype appeared a few times. This rearrangement joins TRBV7-6 to TRBJ1-1; no definite D call. The CDR3 sequence is 14 residues long. V was trimmed by 1 base and J by 2 bases, leaving 8 bases between them. The germline CDR1 and CDR2 sequences are SGHVS and FNYEAQ. The CDR3 nucleotides are TGTGCCAGCAGCTTAGTGCCGAGAAACACTGAAGCTTTCTTT. Its protein product is CASSLVPRNTEAFF.

The chain employs TRBV7-9 and TRBJ2-7; TRBD1 is a possible D gene (6 bases). The germline V gene encodes CDR1 SEHNR and CDR2 FQNEAQ (reference sequence). The ends were cut back, 3 bases at V and 4 bases at J, with 13 bases in the middle. The CDR3 has 14 residues. CDR3 region: CASSLGRGVYEQYF. The CDR3 DNA is TGTGCCAGCAGCTTGGGCAGGGGTGTTTACGAGCAGTACTTC.

Details on this clonotype: Since a much larger clone is just one base distant, this may be a read error. The chain employs TRBV29-1 and TRBJ2-1; 14 nucleotides align to TRBD2. The CDR3 contains 16 residues. Germline CDR1 SQVTM, CDR2 ANQGSEA. The CDR3 spells CRTGTSGGNSYNEQFF. The CDR3 DNA is TGCAGGACGGGGACTAGCGGGGGCAACTCCTACAATGAGCAGTTCTTC.

The chain uses TRBV14 and TRBJ2-5; D not resolved. CDR3 length: 14 amino acids. Trimming stripped 2 bases from V and 0 bases from J, with 7 bases between. Per the germline V gene, CDR1 is SGHDN and CDR2 is FVKESK. This chain's CDR3 is CASSQFRDQETQYF. The CDR3, as DNA: TGTGCCAGCAGCCAATTTCGGGACCAAGAGACCCAGTACTTC. Based on the CDR3 plus reference TRBV14 and TRBJ2-5, the full variable domain is EAGVTQFPSHSVIEKGQTVTLRCDPISGHDNLYWYRRVMGKEIKFLLHFVKESKQDESGMPNNRFLAERTGGTYSTLKVQPAELEDSGVYFCASSQFRDQETQYFGPGTRLLVL.

This clonotype was picked up a small number of times. The chain links TRBV10-3 to TRBJ1-4, with 7 positions matching TRBD1. The V gene's germline CDR1 is ENHRY and CDR2 SYGVKD. V dropped 6 bases and J dropped 5; count of bases not matched to a gene: 9. This CDR3 is 15 amino acids long. CDR3 bases: TGTGCCATCAGACCTGGGACAGTGGGAAATGAAAAACTGTTTTTT. Translation gives CAIRPGTVGNEKLFF.

This clonotype was recorded a few times. The chain uses TRBV10-3 and TRBJ2-5, with TRBD2 matching over 7 bases. Trimming cost V 10 bases and J 4 bases; bases outside gene matches: 9. CDR1 is ENHRY, CDR2 SYGVKD, per germline. This CDR3 is built from 13 residues. DNA of the CDR3: TGTGCCACAGGGAGGGCAGGGACAGAGACCCAGTACTTC. Its protein is CATGRAGTETQYF.

This clonotype came up many times. This chain links TRBV20-1 with TRBJ2-3; D is possibly TRBD1 or TRBD2 (5 bases each). Germline V gene data show CDR1 as DFQATT and CDR2 as SNEGSKA (reference sequence). V shed 1 base and J shed 0 bases, with 11 bases lying between them. The CDR3 is 15 amino acids. CDR3 loop: CSARAPGTSTDTQYF. For the CDR3, the DNA is TGCAGTGCTAGAGCCCCTGGGACCAGCACAGATACGCAGTATTTT.

Ten or more counts support this clonotype. J is TRBJ2-3 and V is TRBV20-1; a possible D gene is TRBD2 (5 bases). Germline CDR1 DFQATT, CDR2 SNEGSKA (reference sequence). CDR3 size: 12 residues. V lost 4 bases, J lost 1 base, and 6 bases lay in between. The CDR3 sequence is CSATEGTDTQYF. The DNA of the CDR3 is TGCAGTGCTACGGAGGGCACAGATACGCAGTATTTT.

CDR3 in amino acids: CASSVRGMGPQETQYF. Written as DNA, the CDR3 is TGTGCCAGCAGCGTCCGAGGAATGGGGCCCCAAGAGACCCAGTACTTC. The chain couples TRBV9 to TRBJ2-5; possibly TRBD1 for D (5 bases). The V end was cut by 2 bases, the J end by 1 base, with 15 bases between. The CDR3 length is 16 residues. Germline loops: CDR1 SGDLS, CDR2 YYNGEE.

Ten or more counts support this clonotype. This sequence joins TRBV29-1 and TRBJ1-1, with D possibly matching TRBD1 (6 bases). Germline V gives CDR1 SQVTM, CDR2 ANQGSEA. Trimming removed 5 bases at V and 13 bases at J, with 20 bases between. The CDR3 consists of 12 residues. In DNA, the CDR3 is TGCAGCGTTACTCGACAGCCCACAGGGCTTTTCTTT. It yields the protein CSVTRQPTGLFF.

This chain uses TRBV5-4 with TRBJ1-1; a possible D gene is TRBD1 (6 bases). The germline gives CDR1 SGHNT, CDR2 YYREEE (reference sequence). This CDR3 has 13 residues. V gave up 4 bases and J gave up 4 bases, with 11 bases separating them. The CDR3 nucleotides are TGTGCCAGCAGCAAGCAAGGGGGCACTGAAGCTTTCTTT. Its protein product is CASSKQGGTEAFF.

In this sample, this clonotype turned up many times. DNA for the CDR3: TGCAGTGCTAGGTCGACAGGCACCCCGGCGCAGACCCAGTACTTC. Amino acid sequence: CSARSTGTPAQTQYF. The chain combines TRBV20-1 with TRBJ2-5, with D perhaps matching TRBD1 (6 bases). In germline, CDR1 is DFQATT, CDR2 SNEGSKA (reference sequence). The germline V and J ends were trimmed by 3 bases and 6 bases, with 20 bases remaining between them. The CDR3 consists of 15 residues.

This clonotype appeared a few times. The chain links TRBV29-1 to TRBJ2-5; TRBD1 agrees at 7 bases. Unmatched junction bases numbered 9, after V lost 6 bases and J lost 2 bases. The CDR3 runs 14 residues. The germline V gene encodes CDR1 SQVTM and CDR2 ANQGSEA. This CDR3 reads CSVYGTVKQETQYF. For the CDR3, the DNA is TGCAGCGTGTACGGGACAGTTAAACAAGAGACCCAGTACTTC.

Comments on this clonotype: One base away lies a much larger clone, so this may be a sequencing read error. As DNA, the CDR3 is TGCGCCAGCAGCCAAACCACCTCATCCACCGCGGAGCTGTTTTTT. Translation gives CASSQTTSSTAELFF. This chain uses TRBV5-1 with TRBJ2-2; D not resolved. This CDR3 contains 15 residues. Germline values: CDR1 SGHRS, CDR2 YFSETQ. Combining the CDR3 with reference TRBV5-1 and TRBJ2-2 gives the whole variable domain KAGVTQTPRYLIKTRGQQVTLSCSPISGHRSVSWYQQTPGQGLQFLFEYFSETQRNKGNFPGRFSGRQFSNSRSEMNVSTLELGDSALYLCASSQTTSSTAELFFGEGSRLTVL.

This clonotype occurred many times. The J gene is TRBJ2-7, the V gene TRBV6-5, with 10 bases aligning to TRBD2. This CDR3 is 17 amino acids long. CDR1 and CDR2 from the germline V gene are MNHEY and SVGAGI. The V gene end was trimmed by 2 bases and the J gene end by 3 bases; junction bases not matched to a gene: 10. For the CDR3, the DNA is TGTGCCAGCAGTTACGGTGCAGCGGGGGGGAAGATCTACGAGCAGTACTTC. This translates into CASSYGAAGGKIYEQYF.

This clonotype was recorded at least ten times. This chain joins TRBV11-3 and TRBJ2-2; D not certain. V was pared by 0 bases and J by 6 bases, with 8 bases between. The CDR3 has 14 amino acids. The germline gives CDR1 SGHNT, CDR2 YENEEA. CDR3 region: CASSLDGLSGELFF. The CDR3 coding sequence is TGTGCCAGCAGCTTAGACGGGTTGTCCGGGGAGCTGTTTTTT.

The rearrangement links TRBV7-3 to TRBJ2-3; 13 positions match TRBD2. Germline-derived CDR1 and CDR2 are SGHTA and FQGTGA. The V gene end was trimmed by 4 bases and the J gene end by 8 bases; junction bases not matched to a gene: 6. The CDR3 covers 15 residues. The CDR3 region has the DNA TGTGCCAGCAGCTCACTAGCGGGGGGGGCCGGTACGCAGTATTTT. This codes for CASSSLAGGAGTQYF.

This clonotype was detected many times. This chain joins TRBV9 and TRBJ2-7; TRBD2 matches at 7 bases. Germline V gene data show CDR1 as SGDLS and CDR2 as YYNGEE. This CDR3 contains 15 residues. V dropped 0 bases and J dropped 0; count of bases not matched to a gene: 3. CDR3 residues: CASSVDGGSSYEQYF. DNA for the CDR3: TGTGCCAGCAGCGTAGATGGCGGGAGCTCCTACGAGCAGTACTTC.

This clonotype was seen many times. This sequence joins TRBV20-1 and TRBJ2-3, with 12 bases matching TRBD2. Germline values: CDR1 DFQATT, CDR2 SNEGSKA (reference sequence). The CDR3 totals 16 residues. After removal of 5 bases from V and 4 bases from J, the junction contained 10 bases not matched to a gene. The DNA of the CDR3 is TGCAGTGCTTCCTCTTCTAGCGGGGGGGCCTCAGATACGCAGTATTTT. It is translated as CSASSSSGGASDTQYF.

This clonotype came up a few times. CDR3 sequence: CSADWTSGGEQFF. In DNA, the CDR3 is TGCAGTGCTGACTGGACTAGCGGGGGAGAGCAGTTCTTC. The rearrangement joins TRBV20-1 to TRBJ2-1; 13 bases are shared with TRBD2. Germline V gives CDR1 DFQATT, CDR2 SNEGSKA (reference sequence). The CDR3 length is 13 residues. V was clipped by 5 bases and J by 10 bases; unmatched bases: 5.

The J gene is TRBJ2-7, the V gene TRBV28; D tentatively fits TRBD1 or TRBD2 (5 bases each). Germline assignment: CDR1 MDHEN and CDR2 SYDVKM. Trimming left V 2 bases short and J 0 bases short, with 8 bases between. This CDR3 contains 14 residues. CDR3 residues: CASSLGDLSYEQYF. In DNA, the CDR3 is TGTGCCAGCAGTTTAGGGGACCTCTCCTACGAGCAGTACTTC.

The chain recombines TRBV12-3 or TRBV12-4 with TRBJ2-3, with 10 bases aligning to TRBD2. Trimming took 5 bases from V and 2 from J; bases not matched to a gene: 1. This CDR3 contains 14 residues. CDR3 DNA sequence: TGTGCCAGCAGTAGCGGGGGGGCCACAGATACGCAGTATTTT. It is translated as CASSSGGATDTQYF.

The gene calls are TRBV6-6 and TRBJ2-7; D unresolved. The CDR3 is 13 amino acids. CDR1 is MNHNY, CDR2 SVGAGI, per germline (reference sequence). The V end lost 5 bases, the J end lost 5 bases, and 13 bases lay between the germline ends. CDR3 DNA: TGTGCCAGCAGTCCAGTCTGGAACCACGAGCAGTACTTC. This sequence encodes CASSPVWNHEQYF.

This clonotype was counted between two and nine times. J is TRBJ2-6 and V is TRBV20-1, with 7 bases matching TRBD1. V trimming: 4 bases; J trimming: 3 bases; junction bases outside the gene matches: 6. Germline assignment: CDR1 DFQATT and CDR2 SNEGSKA (reference sequence). The CDR3 length is 15 residues. CDR3: CSAKRGGGGANVLTF. The DNA for the CDR3 is TGCAGTGCTAAACGAGGGGGCGGTGGGGCCAACGTCCTGACTTTC.

This clonotype turned up a few times. This chain connects TRBV3-1 to TRBJ2-7; TRBD1 matches at 8 bases. The germline V gene has CDR1 LGHDT and CDR2 YNNKEL (reference sequence). V shed 1 base and J 8 bases; nucleotides not matched to a gene: 1. The CDR3 loop spans 12 amino acids. CDR3 nucleotide sequence: TGTGCCAGCAGCCAAGGACAGGGGAAGCAGTACTTC. It yields the protein CASSQGQGKQYF.

This chain links TRBV12-3 or TRBV12-4 with TRBJ2-7; TRBD2 matches 7 bases. The ends lost 4 bases at V and 5 bases at J; junction bases unmatched: 11. The CDR3 is made up of 15 amino acids. The CDR3 coding sequence is TGTGCCAGCAGTTCCGACGGGGGGTTCAGGGACGAGCAGTACTTC. This codes for CASSSDGGFRDEQYF.

This clonotype was counted ten times or more. The genes are TRBV12-3 or TRBV12-4 and TRBJ2-2, with 8 nucleotides matching TRBD2. CDR3 length: 15 residues. The ends lost 6 bases at V and 6 bases at J; junction bases unmatched: 9. The CDR3 bases are TGTGCCAGCAGACCCCTCGGGGGGGCCGCCGGGGAGCTGTTTTTT. Translated, it gives CASRPLGGAAGELFF.

J is TRBJ2-7 and V is TRBV2, with D unresolved. CDR1 is SNHLY, CDR2 FYNNEI, per germline. The CDR3 has 12 residues. The germline V and J ends were trimmed by 11 bases and 3 bases, with 14 bases remaining between them. The CDR3 region is CAGRTDNYEQYF. For the CDR3, the DNA is TGTGCCGGTAGGACGGATAACTACGAGCAGTACTTC.